These 22 T cell receptor beta chains were sequenced from one sample in a study of neurological immune-mediated disorders. The time point was: longitudinal time-point 2. TCRdb called the 5' RACE reads again in MiXCR, with one record for every CDR3 protein. The repertoire consists of approximately 80,000 distinct CDR3 sequences, with 5.8% occurring once and the leading ten covering roughly 7.9%. The sample consisted of PBMCs. The receptors come from a woman aged 60-70 years with multiple sclerosis.

The chain joins TRBV10-3 to TRBJ1-1; D uncertain. Germline CDR1 and CDR2: ENHRY and SYGVKD. V shed 8 bases and J shed 5 bases, with 12 bases lying between them. The CDR3 has 12 amino acids. DNA of the CDR3: TGTGCCATCCGGGCTGGGGTGACTGAAGCTTTCTTT. This codes for CAIRAGVTEAFF.

The chain is built from TRBV5-1 and TRBJ2-1; D gene ambiguous. V lost 0 bases and J lost 0, with 1 base in between. The CDR3 totals 13 residues. Germline V lookup: CDR1 SGHRS, CDR2 YFSETQ. CDR3 sequence (DNA): TGCGCCAGCAGCTTGGACTCCTACAATGAGCAGTTCTTC. Translation: CASSLDSYNEQFF. The entire variable domain, with the rest obtained from reference TRBV5-1 and TRBJ2-1, is as follows: KAGVTQTPRYLIKTRGQQVTLSCSPISGHRSVSWYQQTPGQGLQFLFEYFSETQRNKGNFPGRFSGRQFSNSRSEMNVSTLELGDSALYLCASSLDSYNEQFFGPGTRLTVL.

This clonotype was seen repeatedly, ten times or more. The chain has TRBV20-1 and TRBJ2-5, with 7 bases matching TRBD1. The CDR3 is 14 amino acids. Germline V lookup: CDR1 DFQATT, CDR2 SNEGSKA (reference sequence). V lost 0 bases to trimming and J lost 4 bases; unmatched junction nucleotides: 5. CDR3 sequence reads: CSARDPTGVETQYF. For the CDR3, the DNA is TGCAGTGCTAGAGATCCCACAGGGGTAGAGACCCAGTACTTC.

V is TRBV5-1 and J is TRBJ2-3; D is unclear. Trimming removed 1 base from V and 2 bases from J, with 8 bases in between. Germline V gives CDR1 SGHRS, CDR2 YFSETQ. This CDR3 is built from 14 residues. The CDR3 protein is CASSLTSVTDTQYF. For the CDR3, the DNA is TGCGCCAGCAGCTTGACGTCGGTCACAGATACGCAGTATTTT.

The sample holds many counts of this clonotype. The chain uses TRBV6-5 and TRBJ1-1; 8 nucleotides align to TRBD1. Unmatched junction bases numbered 9, after V lost 7 bases and J lost 5 bases. The length of the CDR3 is 14 residues. The germline V gene has CDR1 MNHEY and CDR2 SVGAGI. CDR3 region: CASTRTGRGTEAFF. The DNA of the CDR3 is TGTGCCAGCACCCGGACAGGGCGGGGGACTGAAGCTTTCTTT.

In this sample, this clonotype turned up many times. This chain joins TRBV5-1 and TRBJ2-5; the D gene is possibly TRBD1 (6 bases). The CDR3 is 17 residues long. Trimming took off 0 bases at V and 4 bases at J, with 19 bases between the two ends. Germline V gene data show CDR1 as SGHRS and CDR2 as YFSETQ. Here the CDR3 DNA reads TGCGCCAGCAGCTTGGCCCCAGGGGCCAGCCTCGGAGAGACCCAGTACTTC. Protein: CASSLAPGASLGETQYF.

The chain couples TRBV25-1 to TRBJ2-5, with D possibly called TRBD1 or TRBD2 (6 bases each). From germline, CDR1 is MGHDK and CDR2 SYGVNS. CDR3 length equals 15 residues. The V end lost 1 base, the J end lost 5 bases, and 14 bases lay between the germline ends. The CDR3 is CASSELGGVGETQYF. The CDR3 DNA follows: TGTGCCAGCAGTGAATTGGGGGGCGTCGGGGAGACCCAGTACTTC.

This clonotype was recorded at least ten times. The DNA of the CDR3 is TGTGCCAGCAGTGACATAAACAATGAGCAGTTCTTC. Translated: CASSDINNEQFF. V gene TRBV6-1 combines with J gene TRBJ2-1; D remains unclear. The CDR3 has 12 residues. Trimming shortened V by 3 bases and J by 5 bases, and 5 bases separated the two germline ends. From germline, CDR1 is MNHNS and CDR2 SASEGT.

In this sample, this clonotype turned up many times. The chain links TRBV5-1 to TRBJ2-6; no reliable D call. The CDR3 has 15 amino acids. Per the germline V gene, CDR1 is SGHRS and CDR2 is YFSETQ. V was pared by 1 base and J by 2 bases, with 7 bases between. CDR3 coding DNA: TGCGCCAGCAGCTTGTCGGCCCCTGGGGCCAACGTCCTGACTTTC. Translation: CASSLSAPGANVLTF.

This clonotype was seen many times. This sequence joins TRBV20-1 and TRBJ2-1, with 15 positions matching TRBD2. CDR1 and CDR2 (germline): DFQATT, SNEGSKA (reference sequence). V lost 0 bases, J lost 8 bases, and 5 bases stayed unmatched. This CDR3 is 16 amino acids long. The CDR3 coding sequence is TGCAGTGCTAGAGACCGGACTAGCGGGGGGGCCCATGAGCAGTTCTTC. Its translation is CSARDRTSGGAHEQFF.

This clonotype was seen ten or more times. The chain employs TRBV7-6 and TRBJ2-3; no firm D call. V was trimmed by 2 bases and J by 5 bases, leaving 5 bases between them. This CDR3 contains 12 residues. Germline V gene data show CDR1 as SGHVS and CDR2 as FNYEAQ. This chain's CDR3 is CASSLRLDTQYF. In DNA, the CDR3 is TGTGCCAGCAGCTTAAGACTAGATACGCAGTATTTT.

This clonotype showed up many times. V gene TRBV5-1 combines with J gene TRBJ2-5; D gene ambiguous. Germline V gene lookup returns CDR1 SGHRS and CDR2 YFSETQ. The CDR3 extends over 12 amino acids. Trimming took 5 bases from V and 3 from J, leaving 8 bases between them. CDR3 residues: CASSFAEETQYF. The CDR3 DNA sequence: TGCGCCAGCAGTTTTGCGGAAGAGACCCAGTACTTC.

At least ten counts were recorded for this clonotype. Here the CDR3 DNA reads TGTGCCAGCAGTGAAGAAGGGACAGCGAATGGCTACACCTTC. This encodes CASSEEGTANGYTF. The rearrangement links TRBV6-1 to TRBJ1-2; 7 bases are a match to TRBD1. Germline trimming cut 1 base from V and 6 bases from J; bases unmatched to any gene: 5. The CDR3 runs to 14 residues. Germline CDR1 and CDR2: MNHNS and SASEGT.

This clonotype came up many times. The CDR3 coding sequence is TGTGCCAGCAGTCCCTCAGGGGGGAACATGAACACTGAAGCTTTCTTT. This sequence encodes CASSPSGGNMNTEAFF. This chain joins TRBV12-3 or TRBV12-4 and TRBJ1-1; the match to TRBD1 covers 7 bases. The junction had 9 bases not matched to a gene; V was cut back by 5 bases and J by 0 bases. The CDR3 is made up of 16 amino acids.

This clonotype has a count of ten or more. The gene calls are TRBV7-9 and TRBJ2-7; D is ambiguous. This CDR3 has 13 amino acids. Trimming took 2 bases from V and 3 from J, leaving 8 bases between them. CDR1 is SEHNR, CDR2 FQNEAQ, per germline (reference sequence). In nucleotides, the CDR3 is TGTGCCAGCAGCTTAATACCGTTCTACGAGCAGTACTTC. This translates into CASSLIPFYEQYF.

This clonotype was recorded at least ten times. This sequence joins TRBV20-1 and TRBJ1-3, with D tentatively TRBD1 (6 bases). The CDR3 is 16 residues long. Germline CDR1 and CDR2: DFQATT and SNEGSKA (reference sequence). V lost 4 bases and J lost 1, with 17 bases in between. Written as DNA, the CDR3 is TGCAGTGCTACCCAGCCAGGGGTAGGTTCTGGAAACACCATATATTTT. It is translated as CSATQPGVGSGNTIYF.

The table lists this clonotype with many counts. The chain recombines TRBV5-1 with TRBJ1-3; no definite D call. The germline gives CDR1 SGHRS, CDR2 YFSETQ. The CDR3 length is 16 residues. With 0 bases removed from V and 0 bases from J, the gap between germline ends came to 10 bases. DNA of the CDR3: TGCGCCAGCAGCTTGGTCCCCCAGGACTCTGGAAACACCATATATTTT. As protein: CASSLVPQDSGNTIYF. The full variable domain, in which reference TRBV5-1 and TRBJ1-3 provide the parts outside the CDR3, is KAGVTQTPRYLIKTRGQQVTLSCSPISGHRSVSWYQQTPGQGLQFLFEYFSETQRNKGNFPGRFSGRQFSNSRSEMNVSTLELGDSALYLCASSLVPQDSGNTIYFGEGSWLTVV.

This clonotype has a count of ten or more. CDR3: CASSRGTSGGVNEQFF. The CDR3 DNA reads as TGTGCCAGCAGTAGGGGGACTAGCGGGGGAGTCAATGAGCAGTTCTTC. The rearrangement links TRBV6-5 to TRBJ2-1, with 14 bases identical to TRBD2. V lost 5 bases, J lost 6 bases, and 6 bases stayed unmatched. The germline V gene has CDR1 MNHEY and CDR2 SVGAGI. This CDR3 has 16 residues.

In this sample, this clonotype turned up many times. This sequence joins TRBV29-1 and TRBJ2-7; TRBD1 matches 7 bases. Germline trimming cut 6 bases from V and 4 bases from J; bases unmatched to any gene: 9. The CDR3 is made up of 13 amino acids. From germline, CDR1 is SQVTM and CDR2 ANQGSEA. The CDR3 DNA reads as TGCAGCGTGGCCCGGGACAGCCTATACGAGCAGTACTTC. Translating it yields CSVARDSLYEQYF.

There are many counts of this clonotype. The CDR3 protein is CASSYSTAETQYF. In DNA, the CDR3 is TGTGCCAGCAGTTACTCGACTGCAGAGACCCAGTACTTC. The V gene is TRBV6-5, the J gene TRBJ2-5; no clear D. The germline CDR1 and CDR2 sequences are MNHEY and SVGAGI. Trimming removed 0 bases at V and 4 bases at J, with 6 bases between. The CDR3 covers 13 residues.

Ten or more counts support this clonotype. J is TRBJ1-1 and V is TRBV27; D may be TRBD1 (5 bases). This CDR3 comprises 13 residues. Germline V lookup: CDR1 MNHEY, CDR2 SMNVEV (reference sequence). Trimming left V 1 base short and J 6 bases short, with 9 bases between. CDR3 nucleotides: TGTGCCAGCAGTTTATTTGGGGGGGCTGAAGCTTTCTTT. Its translation: CASSLFGGAEAFF.

This clonotype has a count of ten or more. V is TRBV20-1 and J is TRBJ2-3; D is perhaps TRBD2 (5 bases). With 6 bases removed from V and 6 bases from J, the gap between germline ends came to 13 bases. Germline lookup yields CDR1 DFQATT and CDR2 SNEGSKA (reference sequence). This CDR3 has 12 residues. The chain's CDR3 is CSAESRGDTQYF. CDR3 nucleotide sequence: TGCAGTGCAGAGTCGAGAGGGGATACGCAGTATTTT.